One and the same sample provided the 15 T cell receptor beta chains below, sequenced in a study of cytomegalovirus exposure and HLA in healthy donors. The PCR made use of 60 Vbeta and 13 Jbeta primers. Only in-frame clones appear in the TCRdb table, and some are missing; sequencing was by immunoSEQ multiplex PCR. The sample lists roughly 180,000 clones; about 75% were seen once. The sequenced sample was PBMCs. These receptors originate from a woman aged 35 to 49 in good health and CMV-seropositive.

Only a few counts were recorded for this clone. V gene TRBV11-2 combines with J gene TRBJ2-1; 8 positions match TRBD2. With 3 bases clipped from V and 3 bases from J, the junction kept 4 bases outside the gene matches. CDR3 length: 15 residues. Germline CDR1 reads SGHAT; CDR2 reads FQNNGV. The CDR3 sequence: CASSFSGNYYNEQFF. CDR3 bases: TGTGCCAGCAGCTTTAGCGGGAATTACTACAATGAGCAGTTCTTC.

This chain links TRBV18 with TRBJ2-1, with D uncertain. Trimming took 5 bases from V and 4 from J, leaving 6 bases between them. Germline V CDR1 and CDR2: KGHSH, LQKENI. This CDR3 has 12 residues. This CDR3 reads CASSTLYNEQFF. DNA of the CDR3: TGTGCCAGCTCAACACTATACAATGAGCAGTTCTTC.

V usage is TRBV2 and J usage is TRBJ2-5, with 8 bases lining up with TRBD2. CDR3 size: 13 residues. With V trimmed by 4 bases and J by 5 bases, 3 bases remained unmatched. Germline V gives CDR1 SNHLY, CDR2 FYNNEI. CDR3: CASSVSGTETQYF. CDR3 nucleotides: TGTGCCAGCAGTGTTAGCGGGACGGAGACCCAGTACTTC.

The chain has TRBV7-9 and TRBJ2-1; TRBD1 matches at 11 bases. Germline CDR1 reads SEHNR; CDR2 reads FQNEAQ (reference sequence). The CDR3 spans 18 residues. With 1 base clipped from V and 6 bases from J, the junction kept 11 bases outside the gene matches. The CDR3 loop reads CASSLEPGQGGLINEQFF. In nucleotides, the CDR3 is TGTGCCAGCAGCTTAGAGCCGGGACAGGGGGGTCTGATCAATGAGCAGTTCTTC.

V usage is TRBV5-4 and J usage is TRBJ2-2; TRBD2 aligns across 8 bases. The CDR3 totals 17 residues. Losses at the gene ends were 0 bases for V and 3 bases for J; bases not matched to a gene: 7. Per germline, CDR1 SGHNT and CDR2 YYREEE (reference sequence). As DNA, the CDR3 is TGTGCCAGCAGCTTGGATCCCGGGGGGGTCGACACCGGGGAGCTGTTTTTT. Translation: CASSLDPGGVDTGELFF.

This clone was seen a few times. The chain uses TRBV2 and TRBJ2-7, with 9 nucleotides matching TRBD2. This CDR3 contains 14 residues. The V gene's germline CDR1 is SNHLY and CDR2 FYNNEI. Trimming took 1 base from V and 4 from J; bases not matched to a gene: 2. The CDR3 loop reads CASSEGREGYEQYF. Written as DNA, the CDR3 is TGTGCCAGCAGTGAAGGGCGGGAGGGGTACGAGCAGTACTTC. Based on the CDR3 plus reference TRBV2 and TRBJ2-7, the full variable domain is EPEVTQTPSHQVTQMGQEVILRCVPISNHLYFYWYRQILGQKVEFLVSFYNNEISEKSEIFDDQFSVERPDGSNFTLKIRSTKLEDSAMYFCASSEGREGYEQYFGPGTRLTVT.

In DNA form, the CDR3 reads TGTGCCAGCAGCGCAGGGACAGGCGCGAACACCGGGGAGCTGTTTTTT. Translating gives CASSAGTGANTGELFF. The chain uses TRBV9 and TRBJ2-2, with TRBD1 identical over 8 bases. J lost 0 bases, V lost 3 bases, and 4 bases had no gene match. The CDR3 contains 16 residues. CDR1 is SGDLS and CDR2 is YYNGEE in the germline V gene.

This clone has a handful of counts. The CDR3 bases are TGTGCCTGGAGTTCAGGGGCCCCCCAAGGCGAGCAGTACTTC. Its translation: CAWSSGAPQGEQYF. The genes are TRBV30 and TRBJ2-7, with a tentative D call TRBD1 (6 bases). The CDR3 is made up of 14 amino acids. In germline, CDR1 is GTSNPN, CDR2 SVGIG (reference sequence). V lost 2 bases, J lost 6 bases, and 17 bases lay in between.

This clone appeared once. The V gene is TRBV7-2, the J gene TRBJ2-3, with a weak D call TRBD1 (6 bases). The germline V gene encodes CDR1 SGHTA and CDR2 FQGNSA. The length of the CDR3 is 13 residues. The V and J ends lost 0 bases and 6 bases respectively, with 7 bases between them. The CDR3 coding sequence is TGTGCCAGCAGCTTAGCGGGGGCGGATACGCAGTATTTT. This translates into CASSLAGADTQYF.

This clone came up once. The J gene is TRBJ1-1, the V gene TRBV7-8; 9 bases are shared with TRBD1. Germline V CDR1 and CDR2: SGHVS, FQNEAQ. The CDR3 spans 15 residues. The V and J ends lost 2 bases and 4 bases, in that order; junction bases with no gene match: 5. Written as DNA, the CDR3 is TGTGCCAGCAGCTTATCCGGGACAGGGACCACTGAAGCTTTCTTT. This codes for CASSLSGTGTTEAFF. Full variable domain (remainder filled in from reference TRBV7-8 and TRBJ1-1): GAGVSQSPRYKVAKRGQDVALRCDPISGHVSLFWYQQALGQGPEFLTYFQNEAQLDKSGLPSDRFFAERPEGSVSTLKIQRTQQEDSAVYLCASSLSGTGTTEAFFGQGTRLTVV.

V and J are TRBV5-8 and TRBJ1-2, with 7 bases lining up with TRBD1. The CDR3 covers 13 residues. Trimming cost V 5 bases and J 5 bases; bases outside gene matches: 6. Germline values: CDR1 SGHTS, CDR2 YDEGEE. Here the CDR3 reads CASRPWDSYGYTF. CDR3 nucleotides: TGTGCCAGCAGACCATGGGACAGTTATGGCTACACCTTC. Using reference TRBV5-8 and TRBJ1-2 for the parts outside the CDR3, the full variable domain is EAGVTQSPTHLIKTRGQQATLRCSPISGHTSVYWYQQALGLGLQFLLWYDEGEERNRGNFPPRFSGRQFPNYSSELNVNALELEDSALYLCASRPWDSYGYTFGSGTRLTVV.

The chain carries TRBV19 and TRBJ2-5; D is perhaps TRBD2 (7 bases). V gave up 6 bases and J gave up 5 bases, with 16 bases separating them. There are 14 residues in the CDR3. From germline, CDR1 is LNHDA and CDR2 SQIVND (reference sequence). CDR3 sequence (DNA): TGTGCCAGTAGGGGCTCGGGGGGCCGGGAGACCCAGTACTTC. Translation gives CASRGSGGRETQYF.

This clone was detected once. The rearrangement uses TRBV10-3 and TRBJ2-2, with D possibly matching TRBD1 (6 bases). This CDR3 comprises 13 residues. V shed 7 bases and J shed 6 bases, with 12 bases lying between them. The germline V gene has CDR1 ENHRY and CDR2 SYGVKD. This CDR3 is CAITDRIPGELFF. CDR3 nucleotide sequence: TGTGCCATCACGGACAGAATCCCCGGGGAGCTGTTTTTT.

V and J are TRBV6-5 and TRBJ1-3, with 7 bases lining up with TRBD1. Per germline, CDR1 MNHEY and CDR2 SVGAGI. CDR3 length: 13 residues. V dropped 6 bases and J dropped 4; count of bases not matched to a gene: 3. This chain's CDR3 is CASSRQGGNTIYF. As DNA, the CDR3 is TGTGCCAGCAGCCGACAGGGCGGAAACACCATATATTTT.

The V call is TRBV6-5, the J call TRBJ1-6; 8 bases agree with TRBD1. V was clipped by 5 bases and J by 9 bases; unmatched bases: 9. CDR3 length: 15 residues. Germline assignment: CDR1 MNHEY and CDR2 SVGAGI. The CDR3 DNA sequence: TGTGCCAGCAGTACTGACAGGGGATGGAGTTCACCCCTCCACTTT. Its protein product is CASSTDRGWSSPLHF.